This T cell receptor beta chain is drawn from a study of T cell changes during pregnancy in multiple sclerosis. This table comes from immunoSEQ multiplex PCR, and its TCRdb copy is limited to in-frame clones, with some not included. The data hold 90,000 to 120,000 clones, with just under 95% observed a single time. This CDR3 is 14 amino acids long. Germline V gene sequence: CDR1 LGHNA, CDR2 YNFKEQ. Germline trimming cut 0 bases from V and 3 bases from J; bases unmatched to any gene: 1. Sequenced material: peripheral blood, taken in the third trimester of pregnancy. The TCR comes from a female donor in good health, enrolled as a control in a pregnancy study. The chain employs TRBV4-2 and TRBJ2-7; 8 nucleotides match TRBD1. The CDR3 sequence is CASSQDTGGYEQYF. CDR3 coding DNA: TGTGCCAGCAGCCAAGATACAGGGGGCTACGAGCAGTACTTC.